These 17 T cell receptor beta chains came from one sample sequenced in a study of T-cell reconstitution after alpha-beta-depleted transplantation in children. Unique molecular identifiers were used to barcode this TCRbeta library. TCRdb redid the calling of the PCR reads with MiXCR, one entry per CDR3 protein. The top ten clones hold 2.6% of a sample with approximately 250,000 distinct CDR3 sequences, more than 20% of them seen once. The sequences come from PBMCs, collected before TCRalphabeta/CD19-depleted stem cell transplant. Every receptor here comes from a girl aged 2 to 9 with Fanconi anemia, due to receive a stem cell transplant.

V and J are TRBV4-1 and TRBJ2-1, with TRBD2 as a possible D gene (5 bases). The CDR3 has 14 residues. From germline, CDR1 is MGHRA and CDR2 YSYEKL. V lost 4 bases and J lost 8, with 15 bases in between. DNA for the CDR3: TGCGCCAGCAGCCCTGATTCTAGCTGGGATGAGCAGTTCTTC. Amino acid sequence: CASSPDSSWDEQFF.

In the case of this clonotype: Its ends do not fully match the called genes, so a read error is possible. The rearrangement links TRBV11-1 to TRBJ1-1; D is unresolved. The CDR3 totals 14 residues. Germline values: CDR1 SGHAT, CDR2 FQDESV (reference sequence). The CDR3 region has the DNA TGTGCCACCAGCTTAGGCGGGGTAGACACTGAAGCTTTCTTT. This translates into CATSLGGVDTEAFF. The variable domain in full, with the rest retrieved from reference TRBV11-1 and TRBJ1-1, is EAEVAQSPRYKITEKSQAVAFWCDPISGHATLYWYRQILGQGPELLVQFQDESVVDDSQLPKDRFSAERLKGVDSTLKIQPAELGDSAMYLCATSLGGVDTEAFFGQGTRLTVV.

This clonotype was observed a handful of times. The V and J genes are TRBV7-2 and TRBJ2-3, with 8 positions matching TRBD1. CDR1 is SGHTA and CDR2 is FQGNSA in the germline V gene. V lost 4 bases, J lost 0 bases, and 6 bases stayed unmatched. The CDR3 totals 16 residues. The CDR3 DNA reads TGTGCCAGCAGCTCAGGACAGGGTAGAAGCACAGATACGCAGTATTTT. Its translation is CASSSGQGRSTDTQYF.

In DNA, the CDR3 is TGTGCCAGCAGTGACTACCTTACTCCAGCCCCTAATGAAAAACTGTTTTTT. Its translation: CASSDYLTPAPNEKLFF. The V and J genes are TRBV25-1 and TRBJ1-4, with D unclear. V lost 3 bases to trimming and J lost 3 bases, with 17 bases between them. There are 17 residues in the CDR3. Germline-derived CDR1 and CDR2 are MGHDK and SYGVNS.

The chain has TRBV29-1 and TRBJ2-3; 10 bases agree with TRBD2. The CDR3 spans 14 residues. With V trimmed by 4 bases and J by 5 bases, 6 bases remained unmatched. The germline V gene encodes CDR1 SQVTM and CDR2 ANQGSEA. CDR3 sequence: CSVVSGGAIDTQYF. CDR3 DNA: TGCAGCGTTGTCAGCGGGGGGGCGATAGATACGCAGTATTTT.

The table lists this clonotype with many counts. The chain joins TRBV28 to TRBJ2-7; 7 nucleotides match TRBD2. From germline, CDR1 is MDHEN and CDR2 SYDVKM. J was trimmed by 0 bases and V by 6 bases; bases with no gene match: 8. This CDR3 spans 15 amino acids. CDR3 nucleotide sequence: TGTGCCAGCAGCGCCGGGGGACTAAACTCCTACGAGCAGTACTTC. It encodes CASSAGGLNSYEQYF.

This clonotype occurred a few times. This chain links TRBV20-1 with TRBJ2-7; a weak D match, TRBD2 (6 bases). Germline values: CDR1 DFQATT, CDR2 SNEGSKA (reference sequence). V lost 7 bases and J lost 3, with 19 bases in between. CDR3 length: 14 amino acids. Here the CDR3 reads CSGRWAGRGYEQYF. DNA for the CDR3: TGCAGTGGCAGATGGGCGGGACGGGGCTACGAGCAGTACTTC.

The V and J genes are TRBV18 and TRBJ2-7; 9 bases are a match to TRBD2. With 6 bases clipped from V and 3 bases from J, the junction kept 15 bases outside the gene matches. The length of the CDR3 is 17 residues. Germline-derived CDR1 and CDR2 are KGHSH and LQKENI. Written as DNA, the CDR3 is TGTGCCAGCTCCCTTTTACGGCGGCTAGCGGGAAACTACGAGCAGTACTTC. As protein: CASSLLRRLAGNYEQYF.

The V call is TRBV29-1, the J call TRBJ2-5, with D perhaps matching TRBD2 (6 bases). The V end was cut by 6 bases, the J end by 2 bases, with 16 bases between. Germline assignment: CDR1 SQVTM and CDR2 ANQGSEA. The CDR3 has 14 residues. This chain's CDR3 is CSVGDSSTQETQYF. Written as DNA, the CDR3 is TGCAGCGTGGGGGACTCGAGTACTCAAGAGACCCAGTACTTC.

The rearrangement uses TRBV29-1 and TRBJ2-5; no reliable D call. Germline lookup yields CDR1 SQVTM and CDR2 ANQGSEA. CDR3 length equals 13 residues. V was shortened by 5 bases and J by 1 base, with 11 bases between the two germline ends. CDR3 amino acids: CSVSHVAQETQYF. The DNA for the CDR3 is TGCAGCGTTTCTCACGTGGCCCAAGAGACCCAGTACTTC. The whole variable domain, filled in from reference TRBV29-1 and TRBJ2-5, reads SAVISQKPSRDICQRGTSLTIQCQVDSQVTMMFWYRQQPGQSLTLIATANQGSEATYESGFVIDKFPISRPNLTFSTLTVSNMSPEDSSIYLCSVSHVAQETQYFGPGTRLLVL.

The chain links TRBV20-1 to TRBJ2-3; the match to TRBD2 covers 7 bases. Germline lookup yields CDR1 DFQATT and CDR2 SNEGSKA (reference sequence). J lost 5 bases, V lost 4 bases, and 12 bases had no gene match. The CDR3 consists of 15 residues. Written as DNA, the CDR3 is TGCAGTGCTACTGGACTAGGAGTTGCGCTAGATACGCAGTATTTT. Protein product: CSATGLGVALDTQYF.

The chain couples TRBV3-1 to TRBJ2-1; a possible D gene is TRBD2 (6 bases). The CDR3 is 19 residues long. Germline V lookup: CDR1 LGHDT, CDR2 YNNKEL (reference sequence). V was pared by 1 base and J by 4 bases, with 23 bases between. The CDR3: CASSQVGGEPKTAYNEQFF. The CDR3 bases are TGTGCCAGCAGCCAAGTGGGGGGAGAACCCAAAACGGCTTACAATGAGCAGTTCTTC.

The V gene is TRBV20-1, the J gene TRBJ2-1, with D possibly being TRBD2 (6 bases). Germline V CDR1 and CDR2: DFQATT, SNEGSKA (reference sequence). V shed 2 bases and J shed 2 bases, with 16 bases lying between them. CDR3 length: 16 amino acids. The CDR3 nucleotides read TGCAGTGCTAGATTTGGGAGGCTAGGGGCCTACAATGAGCAGTTCTTC. As protein: CSARFGRLGAYNEQFF.

This clonotype has a count of ten or more. The chain is built from TRBV12-3 or TRBV12-4 and TRBJ2-1; 11 bases fit TRBD2. The CDR3 covers 15 residues. V shed 6 bases, J shed 9 bases, and the junction held 10 bases outside the gene matches. CDR3 nucleotides: TGTGCCAGCAGCCGACATAGCGGGGGGGCATTTGAGCAGTTCTTC. It specifies CASSRHSGGAFEQFF.

This clonotype came up many times. The chain carries TRBV3-1 and TRBJ2-7; D gene unclear. The CDR3 contains 12 residues. V shed 1 base and J shed 4 bases, with 5 bases lying between them. Germline assignment: CDR1 LGHDT and CDR2 YNNKEL (reference sequence). CDR3 region: CASSQARYEQYF. DNA of the CDR3: TGTGCCAGCAGCCAAGCGCGATACGAGCAGTACTTC.

The chain employs TRBV15 and TRBJ2-7; tentative D call: TRBD2 (6 bases). The CDR3 has 14 amino acids. Trimming left V 3 bases short and J 4 bases short, with 13 bases between. The germline V gene has CDR1 LNHNV and CDR2 YYDKDF (reference sequence). CDR3 residues: CATSSVTAGYEQYF. The CDR3 DNA is TGTGCCACCAGCAGTGTGACCGCGGGGTACGAGCAGTACTTC.

The V gene is TRBV20-1, the J gene TRBJ2-1; possibly TRBD2 for D (5 bases). The CDR3 extends over 13 amino acids. The V and J ends lost 3 bases and 8 bases respectively, with 14 bases between them. Germline CDR1 reads DFQATT; CDR2 reads SNEGSKA (reference sequence). The CDR3 reads CSASSLAGYEQFF. Here the CDR3 DNA reads TGCAGTGCTAGCTCGCTAGCAGGCTATGAGCAGTTCTTC.